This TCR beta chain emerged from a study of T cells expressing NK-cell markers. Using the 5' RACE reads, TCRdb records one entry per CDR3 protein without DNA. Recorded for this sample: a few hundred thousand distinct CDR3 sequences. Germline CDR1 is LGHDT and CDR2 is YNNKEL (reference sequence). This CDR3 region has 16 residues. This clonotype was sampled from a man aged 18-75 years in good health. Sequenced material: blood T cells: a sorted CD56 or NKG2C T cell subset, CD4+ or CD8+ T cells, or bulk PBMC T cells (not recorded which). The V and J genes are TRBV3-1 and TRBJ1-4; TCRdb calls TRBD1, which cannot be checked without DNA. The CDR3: CASSRIKTGGSEKLFF.